This entry concerns a single T cell receptor beta chain. This sample is part of a study of cytomegalovirus exposure and HLA in healthy donors. 13 Jbeta primers and 60 Vbeta primers were used for the PCR. Clones were sequenced by immunoSEQ multiplex PCR, and TCRdb holds only the in-frame ones, with some missing. The sample has 200,000 or so clones; 79% are singletons. Germline V lookup: CDR1 SGHVS, CDR2 FNYEAQ. This CDR3 region has 17 residues. V shed 4 bases, J shed 4 bases, and the junction held 11 bases outside the gene matches. The rearrangement joins TRBV7-6 to TRBJ2-3; 10 bases line up with TRBD2. This TCR derives from a male donor in good health and CMV-seropositive. The sequenced material came from PBMCs. CDR3 coding DNA: TGTGCCAGCAGCTCGAAATCAGCGGGAGGGTCCCCAGATACGCAGTATTTT. It specifies CASSSKSAGGSPDTQYF.